This section outlines one T cell receptor (beta chain) sequence together with its context. Its antigen is undetermined. This sample stems from a study of T cell responses to AZD1222 COVID-19 vaccine. Study-wide results and caveats: CD4 TCRs linked to vaccination spanned spike, dominating at 160-218 and 743-854.

Using immunoSEQ multiplex PCR, the repertoire was profiled, and TCRdb retains in-frame clones only, with some absent. Here the sample spans 150,000 to 170,000 clones, roughly nine tenths being singletons. The germline gives CDR1 SGHDT, CDR2 YYEEEE. There are 15 residues in the CDR3. V was pared by 6 bases and J by 2 bases, with 17 bases between. The sequencing here drew on peripheral blood, taken on day 0 of AZD1222 vaccination. The chain has TRBV5-6 and TRBJ1-1; no reliable D call. The receptor comes from an adult in good health. CDR3 protein: CASTYKAAYNTEAFF. CDR3 DNA: TGTGCCAGCACTTATAAAGCGGCTTATAACACTGAAGCTTTCTTT.